A selection of T cell receptor beta chains follows, all from one sample in a study of CD8 T cells in Susac syndrome. TCRdb reprocessed the immunoSEQ multiplex PCR reads via MiXCR and lists one record per CDR3 protein. The sample consists of 100,000 to 150,000 distinct CDR3 sequences, roughly 94% of them appearing once. Material for sequencing was CD8+ T cells from PBMCs. The receptors originated from a human donor with Susac syndrome. Each CDR3 is given with its conserved first and last residue. The D gene is left open where the match is weak. Only part of the rows carry a size: once, few, many, or a class if the clone is expanded.

. TRBJ1-1 . TRBV7-8 CASSLFPDSPNTEAFF TGTGCCAGCAGCTTATTTCCGGACAGCCCGAACACTGAAGCTTTCTTT
. TRBJ1-1 TRBD1 TRBV2 CANDRDRGAFF TGTGCCAACGACAGGGACCGGGGGGCTTTCTTT
. TRBJ2-1 . TRBV18 CASSPPERVGWPYNEQFF TGTGCCAGCTCACCACCCGAGCGGGTGGGTTGGCCATACAATGAGCAGTTCTTC
. TRBJ1-2 TRBD1 TRBV25-1 CASSIAFGQGRNGYTF TGTGCCAGCAGTATCGCCTTTGGACAGGGAAGGAACGGCTACACCTTC
. TRBJ2-3 . TRBV12-3/TRBV12-4 CASSGTAVTDTQYF TGTGCCAGCAGTGGGACGGCGGTTACCGATACGCAGTATTTT
. TRBJ1-5 . TRBV20-1 CSARLATSLPNQPQHF TGCAGTGCTAGGCTAGCGACAAGCCTCCCGAATCAGCCCCAGCATTTT
. TRBJ1-2 TRBD1 TRBV19 CASDQPGQGNYGYTF TGTGCCAGTGATCAGCCGGGACAGGGTAACTATGGCTACACCTTC
once TRBJ2-7 TRBD2 TRBV5-5 CASSPAGAGGYEQYF TGTGCCAGCAGCCCCGCCGGAGCGGGGGGCTACGAGCAGTACTTC
few TRBJ1-5 . TRBV6-5 CASSSPAEVNGDQPQHF TGTGCCAGCAGTTCCCCGGCTGAGGTTAACGGGGATCAGCCCCAGCATTTT
. TRBJ2-7 . TRBV20-1 CSARTDESYEQYF TGCAGTGCTAGAACGGATGAAAGCTACGAGCAGTACTTC
. TRBJ2-7 . TRBV25-1 CASGTYEQYF TGTGCCTCCGGTACCTACGAGCAGTACTTC
. TRBJ1-5 . TRBV2 CASSGWGYSNQPQHF TGTGCCAGCAGTGGTTGGGGATATAGCAATCAGCCCCAGCATTTT
. TRBJ1-1 . TRBV27 CASSFYTGSGAEAFF TGTGCCAGCAGTTTCTATACGGGGAGCGGGGCTGAAGCTTTCTTT
. TRBJ1-4 . TRBV20-1 CSARDVGLGEKLFF TGCAGTGCTAGAGATGTAGGTCTGGGGGAAAAACTGTTTTTT
. TRBJ1-2 . TRBV20-1 CSARLLGANGYTF TGCAGTGCTCGCCTTTTGGGGGCAAATGGCTACACCTTC
. TRBJ2-6 . TRBV4-2 CASRPGTGANVLTF TGTGCCAGCAGACCAGGGACTGGGGCCAACGTCCTGACTTTC
. TRBJ2-7 . TRBV6-5 CASTNGGYEQYF TGTGCCAGCACCAACGGCGGGTACGAGCAGTACTTC
. TRBJ2-4 TRBD1 TRBV3-1 CASSDAGQGNIQYF TGTGCCAGCAGCGATGCAGGACAGGGGAACATTCAGTACTTC
. TRBJ1-2 . TRBV27 CASSLGRGRGYTF TGTGCCAGCAGTTTGGGCCGGGGCCGTGGCTACACCTTC
. TRBJ2-5 . TRBV14 CASTRDGSQETQYF TGTGCCAGCACCAGGGACGGTTCGCAAGAGACCCAGTACTTC
. TRBJ2-7 . TRBV7-8 CASSLGGVGRSYEQYF TGTGCCAGCAGCTTAGGGGGGGTGGGGAGGTCCTACGAGCAGTACTTC
once TRBJ1-5 . TRBV27 CASSFSGENQPQHF TGTGCCAGCAGTTTCAGCGGGGAAAATCAGCCCCAGCATTTT
. TRBJ1-4 . TRBV13 CASSFDRNEKLFF TGTGCCAGCAGCTTCGACAGGAATGAAAAACTGTTTTTT
. TRBJ2-7 TRBD1 TRBV29-1 CSVGGQAYEQYF TGCAGCGTTGGGGGACAGGCCTACGAGCAGTACTTC
. TRBJ1-5 . TRBV4-3 CASSQEGSQPQHF TGCGCCAGCAGCCAAGAGGGCAGTCAGCCCCAGCATTTT
once TRBJ2-1 TRBD2 TRBV12-3/TRBV12-4 CASSPGTSGGPFNEQFF TGTGCCAGCAGCCCCGGGACTAGCGGGGGCCCCTTCAATGAGCAGTTCTTC
. TRBJ1-1 . TRBV29-1 CSVEVGEVVAFF TGCAGCGTTGAGGTGGGGGAGGTAGTTGCTTTCTTT
. TRBJ2-1 . TRBV6-5 CASSQDSGDEQFF TGTGCCAGCAGCCAGGACAGTGGCGATGAGCAGTTCTTC
. TRBJ2-1 . TRBV25-1 CASSTVPGDHEQFF TGTGCCAGCAGTACCGTACCGGGGGACCATGAGCAGTTCTTC
once TRBJ2-1 . TRBV15 CATSREPDYNEQFF TGTGCCACCAGCAGAGAACCAGATTACAATGAGCAGTTCTTC
. TRBJ1-2 . TRBV20-1 CSARVITTRGYTF TGCAGTGCTAGAGTTATAACCACGCGCGGCTACACCTTC
. TRBJ2-7 . TRBV5-1 CASSRFSEQYF TGCGCCAGCAGCCGGTTTTCCGAGCAGTACTTC
. TRBJ2-7 TRBD1 TRBV7-9 CASSARDSHNYEQYF TGTGCCAGCAGCGCCAGGGACAGCCATAACTACGAGCAGTACTTC
. TRBJ1-1 . TRBV5-4 CASSGEYRGEAFF TGTGCCAGCAGCGGTGAGTATCGCGGGGAAGCTTTCTTT
. TRBJ1-2 TRBD1 TRBV5-4 CASSWDRGLVGYTF TGTGCCAGCAGCTGGGACAGGGGGCTGGTTGGCTACACCTTC
. TRBJ2-7 . TRBV7-6 CASSHRDGAYEQYF TGTGCCAGCAGCCACAGGGACGGGGCCTACGAGCAGTACTTC
once TRBJ2-3 TRBD1 TRBV27 CASSLPTGGSTDTQYF TGTGCCAGCAGTTTACCGACAGGGGGTAGCACAGATACGCAGTATTTT
. TRBJ1-1 TRBD1 TRBV3-1 CASSQTGVTEAFF TGTGCCAGCAGCCAGACAGGGGTGACTGAAGCTTTCTTT
once TRBJ1-2 . TRBV9 CASSVRGGSNYGYTF TGTGCCAGCAGCGTAAGGGGAGGCAGTAACTATGGCTACACCTTC
. TRBJ2-7 . TRBV19 CASSITPQGNEQYF TGTGCCAGTAGTATCACCCCCCAGGGAAACGAGCAGTACTTC
. TRBJ2-7 . TRBV7-9 CASSWASEGREQYF TGTGCCAGCAGCTGGGCTTCCGAGGGTCGTGAGCAGTACTTC
. TRBJ2-1 TRBD2 TRBV13 CASSPRLAGYNEQFF TGTGCCAGCAGCCCTCGACTAGCGGGGTACAATGAGCAGTTCTTC
. TRBJ1-1 . TRBV9 CASSAVGGTEAFF TGTGCCAGCAGCGCCGTGGGGGGCACTGAAGCTTTCTTT
. TRBJ2-5 . TRBV4-1 CASSQVGKQGETQYF TGCGCCAGCAGCCAAGTCGGGAAACAAGGAGAGACCCAGTACTTC
. TRBJ2-7 . TRBV5-1 CASSLEQVSYEQYF TGCGCCAGCAGCTTGGAACAGGTCTCCTACGAGCAGTACTTC
. TRBJ2-2 TRBD1 TRBV9 CASSIRDRGGTGELFF TGTGCCAGCAGCATCAGGGACAGGGGAGGCACCGGGGAGCTGTTTTTT
. TRBJ2-2 . TRBV13 CASSQDSHGELFF TGTGCCAGCAGTCAAGACAGTCACGGGGAGCTGTTTTTT
. TRBJ2-7 . TRBV29-1 CSVVDSSYEQYF TGCAGCGTTGTCGACAGTTCCTACGAGCAGTACTTC
. TRBJ2-5 TRBD2 TRBV13 CASSLTSEETQYF TGTGCCAGCAGCTTAACTAGCGAAGAGACCCAGTACTTC
. TRBJ2-4 . TRBV20-1 CSAWGYENIQYF TGCAGTGCTTGGGGATACGAAAACATTCAGTACTTC
. TRBJ2-2 . TRBV5-6 CASSSTGSPRELFF TGTGCCAGCAGCTCGACGGGGAGCCCGCGGGAGCTGTTTTTT
. TRBJ2-3 TRBD1 TRBV29-1 CSVGGGDSRTDTQYF TGCAGCGTTGGAGGTGGGGACAGCAGGACAGATACGCAGTATTTT
. TRBJ2-1 . TRBV7-6 CASSLGALRDEQFF TGTGCCAGCAGCTTAGGGGCTCTAAGGGATGAGCAGTTCTTC
. TRBJ1-2 . TRBV15 CATSRDLGQFNYGYTF TGTGCCACCAGCAGAGATCTGGGGCAGTTTAACTATGGCTACACCTTC